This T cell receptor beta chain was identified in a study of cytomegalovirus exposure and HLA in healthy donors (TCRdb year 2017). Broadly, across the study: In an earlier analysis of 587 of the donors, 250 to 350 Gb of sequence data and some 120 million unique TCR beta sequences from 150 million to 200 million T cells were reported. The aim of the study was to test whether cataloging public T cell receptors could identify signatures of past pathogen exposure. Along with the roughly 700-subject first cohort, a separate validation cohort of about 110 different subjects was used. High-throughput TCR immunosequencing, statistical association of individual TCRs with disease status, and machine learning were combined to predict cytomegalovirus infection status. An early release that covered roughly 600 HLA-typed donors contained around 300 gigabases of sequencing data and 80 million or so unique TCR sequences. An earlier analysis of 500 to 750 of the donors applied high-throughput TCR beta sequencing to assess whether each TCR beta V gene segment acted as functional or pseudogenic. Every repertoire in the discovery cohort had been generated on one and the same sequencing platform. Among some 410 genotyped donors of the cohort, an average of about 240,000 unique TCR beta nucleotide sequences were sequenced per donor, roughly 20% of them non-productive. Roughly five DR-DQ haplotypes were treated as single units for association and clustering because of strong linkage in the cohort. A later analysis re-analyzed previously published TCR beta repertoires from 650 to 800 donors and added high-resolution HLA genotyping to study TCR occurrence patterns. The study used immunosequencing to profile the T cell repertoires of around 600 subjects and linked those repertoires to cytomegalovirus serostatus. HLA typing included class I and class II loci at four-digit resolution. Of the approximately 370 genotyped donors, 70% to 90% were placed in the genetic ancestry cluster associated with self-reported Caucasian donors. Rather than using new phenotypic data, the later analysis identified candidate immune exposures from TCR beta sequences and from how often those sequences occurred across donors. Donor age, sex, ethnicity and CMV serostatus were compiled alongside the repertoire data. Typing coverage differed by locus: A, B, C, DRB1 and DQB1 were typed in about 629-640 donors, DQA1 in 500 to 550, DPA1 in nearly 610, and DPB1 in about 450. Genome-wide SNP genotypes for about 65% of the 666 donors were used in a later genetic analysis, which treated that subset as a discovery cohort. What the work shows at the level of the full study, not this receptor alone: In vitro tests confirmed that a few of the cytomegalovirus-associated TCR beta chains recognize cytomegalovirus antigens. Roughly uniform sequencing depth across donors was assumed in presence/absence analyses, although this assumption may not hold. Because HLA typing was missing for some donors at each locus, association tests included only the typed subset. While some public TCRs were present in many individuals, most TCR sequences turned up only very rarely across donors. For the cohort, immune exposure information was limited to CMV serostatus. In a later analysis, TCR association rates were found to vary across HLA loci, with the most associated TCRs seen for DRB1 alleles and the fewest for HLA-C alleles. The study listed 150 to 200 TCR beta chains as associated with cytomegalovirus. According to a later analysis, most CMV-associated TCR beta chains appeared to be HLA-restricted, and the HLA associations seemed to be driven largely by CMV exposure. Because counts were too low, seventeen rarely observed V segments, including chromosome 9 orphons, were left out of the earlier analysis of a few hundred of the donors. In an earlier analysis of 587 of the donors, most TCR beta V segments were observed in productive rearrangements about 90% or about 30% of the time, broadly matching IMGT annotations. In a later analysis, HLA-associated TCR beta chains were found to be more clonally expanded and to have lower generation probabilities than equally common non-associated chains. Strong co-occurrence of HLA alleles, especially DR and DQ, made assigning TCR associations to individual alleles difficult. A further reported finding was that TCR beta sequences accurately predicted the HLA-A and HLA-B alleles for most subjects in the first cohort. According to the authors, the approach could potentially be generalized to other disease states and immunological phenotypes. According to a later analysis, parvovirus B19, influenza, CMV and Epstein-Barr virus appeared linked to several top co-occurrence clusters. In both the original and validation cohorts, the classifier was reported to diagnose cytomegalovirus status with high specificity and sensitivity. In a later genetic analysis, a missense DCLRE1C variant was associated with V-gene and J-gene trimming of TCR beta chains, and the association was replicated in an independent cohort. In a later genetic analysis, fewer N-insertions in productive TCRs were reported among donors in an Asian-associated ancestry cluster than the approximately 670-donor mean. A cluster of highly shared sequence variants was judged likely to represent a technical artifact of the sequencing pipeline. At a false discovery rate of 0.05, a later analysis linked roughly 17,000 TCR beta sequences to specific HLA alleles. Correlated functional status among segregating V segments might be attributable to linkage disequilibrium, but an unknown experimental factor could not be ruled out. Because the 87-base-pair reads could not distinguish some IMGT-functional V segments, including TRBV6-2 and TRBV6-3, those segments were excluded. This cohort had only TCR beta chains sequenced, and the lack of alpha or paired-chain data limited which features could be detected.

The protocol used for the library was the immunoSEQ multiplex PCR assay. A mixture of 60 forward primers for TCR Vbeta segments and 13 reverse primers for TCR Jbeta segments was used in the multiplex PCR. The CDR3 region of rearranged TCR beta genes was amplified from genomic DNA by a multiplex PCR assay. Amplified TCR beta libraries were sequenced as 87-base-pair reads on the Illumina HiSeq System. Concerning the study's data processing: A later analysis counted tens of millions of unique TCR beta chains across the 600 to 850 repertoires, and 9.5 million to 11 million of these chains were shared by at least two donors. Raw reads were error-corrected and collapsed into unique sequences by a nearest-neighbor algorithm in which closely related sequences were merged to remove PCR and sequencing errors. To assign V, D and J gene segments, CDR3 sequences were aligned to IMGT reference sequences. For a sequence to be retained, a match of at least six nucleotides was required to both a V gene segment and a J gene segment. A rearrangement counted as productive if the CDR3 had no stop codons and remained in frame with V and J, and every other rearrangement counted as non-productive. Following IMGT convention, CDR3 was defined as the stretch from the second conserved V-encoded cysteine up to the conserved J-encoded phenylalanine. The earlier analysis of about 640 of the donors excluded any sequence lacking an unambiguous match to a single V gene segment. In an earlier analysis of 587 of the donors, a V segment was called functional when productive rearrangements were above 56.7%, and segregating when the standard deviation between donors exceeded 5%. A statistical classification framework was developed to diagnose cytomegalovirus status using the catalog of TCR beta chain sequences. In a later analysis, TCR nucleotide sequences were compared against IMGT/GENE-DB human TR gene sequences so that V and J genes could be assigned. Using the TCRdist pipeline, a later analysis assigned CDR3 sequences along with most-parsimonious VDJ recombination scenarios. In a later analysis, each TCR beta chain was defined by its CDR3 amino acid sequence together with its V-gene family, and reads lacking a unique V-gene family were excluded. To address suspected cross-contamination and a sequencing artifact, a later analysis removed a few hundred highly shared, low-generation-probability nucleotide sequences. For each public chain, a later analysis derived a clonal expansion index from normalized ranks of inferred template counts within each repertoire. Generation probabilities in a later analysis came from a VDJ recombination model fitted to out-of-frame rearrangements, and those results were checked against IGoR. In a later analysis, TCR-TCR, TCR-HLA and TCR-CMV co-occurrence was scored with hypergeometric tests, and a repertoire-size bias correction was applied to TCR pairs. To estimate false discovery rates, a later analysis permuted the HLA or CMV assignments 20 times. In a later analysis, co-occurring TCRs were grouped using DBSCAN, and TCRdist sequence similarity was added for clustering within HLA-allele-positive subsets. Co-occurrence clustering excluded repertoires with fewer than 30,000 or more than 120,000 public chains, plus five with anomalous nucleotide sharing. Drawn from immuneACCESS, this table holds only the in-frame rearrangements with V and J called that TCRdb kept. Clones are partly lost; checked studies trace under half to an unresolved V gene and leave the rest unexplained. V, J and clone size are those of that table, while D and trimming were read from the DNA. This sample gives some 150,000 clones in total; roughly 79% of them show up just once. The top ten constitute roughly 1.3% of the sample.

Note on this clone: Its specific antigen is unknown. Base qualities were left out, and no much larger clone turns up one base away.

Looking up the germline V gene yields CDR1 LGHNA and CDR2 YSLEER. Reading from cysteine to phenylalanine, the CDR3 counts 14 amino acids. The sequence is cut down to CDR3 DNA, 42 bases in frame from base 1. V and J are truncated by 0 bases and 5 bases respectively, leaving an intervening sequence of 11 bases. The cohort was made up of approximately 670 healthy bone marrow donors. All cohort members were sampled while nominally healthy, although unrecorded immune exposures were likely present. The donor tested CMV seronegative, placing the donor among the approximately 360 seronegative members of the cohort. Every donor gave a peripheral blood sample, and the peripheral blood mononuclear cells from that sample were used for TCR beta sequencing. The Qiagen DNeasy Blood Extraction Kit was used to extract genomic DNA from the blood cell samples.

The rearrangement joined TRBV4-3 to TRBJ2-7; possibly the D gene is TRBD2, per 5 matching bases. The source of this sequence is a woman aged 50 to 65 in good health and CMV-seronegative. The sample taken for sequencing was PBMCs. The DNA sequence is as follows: TGCGCCAGCAGCCAAGATGTTACGGGAAACGAGCAGTACTTC. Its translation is CASSQDVTGNEQYF.